Shown below are 25 T cell receptor beta chains from a single sample sequenced in a study of blood T cells in healthy people across ages. A second roughly 6 to 11 cycle PCR used barcoded and J-beta primers. Via MiXCR, TCRdb re-called the 5' RACE reads, giving one row per CDR3 protein. The table records 1.2 million to 1.5 million distinct CDR3 sequences, around 39% of them present only once. The sample taken for sequencing was blood. Receptors were obtained from a woman aged 18-35 years in good health.

The gene calls are TRBV2 and TRBJ2-3; TRBD2 matches 7 bases. This CDR3 contains 15 residues. V was pared by 6 bases and J by 4 bases, with 10 bases of the junction left unmatched. In germline, CDR1 is SNHLY, CDR2 FYNNEI. CDR3 in amino acids: CASRGLGGRSDTQYF. The CDR3, as DNA: TGTGCCAGCAGAGGACTGGGAGGGAGATCAGATACGCAGTATTTT.

The J gene is TRBJ1-2, the V gene TRBV2; 8 bases are shared with TRBD1. The CDR3 spans 12 residues. Germline V gene sequence: CDR1 SNHLY, CDR2 FYNNEI. V was pared by 10 bases and J by 8 bases, with 9 bases of the junction left unmatched. DNA for the CDR3: TGTGCCACTCTGCAGGGGGCCGGGGGCTACACCTTC. Encoded protein: CATLQGAGGYTF.

The genes are TRBV5-1 and TRBJ2-7; D is ambiguous. Trimming pared 0 bases from V and 2 bases from J, leaving 9 bases between. Germline CDR1 reads SGHRS; CDR2 reads YFSETQ. The CDR3 contains 14 residues. CDR3 sequence (DNA): TGCGCCAGCAGCTTGGGCAGCTTACCCTACGAGCAGTACTTC. Its translation: CASSLGSLPYEQYF.

At least ten counts were recorded for this clonotype. This chain uses TRBV5-1 with TRBJ2-3; TRBD2 might be the D (5 bases). CDR1 and CDR2 from the germline V gene are SGHRS and YFSETQ. Between the trimmed V and J ends, which lost 0 bases and 3 bases, there was a span of 14 bases. The CDR3 runs to 16 residues. For the CDR3, the DNA is TGCGCCAGCAGCTTGGAAGGTTTAACGGGGACAGATACGCAGTATTTT. As protein: CASSLEGLTGTDTQYF.

The rearrangement joins TRBV20-1 to TRBJ1-6; 7 nucleotides align to TRBD1. Germline CDR1 reads DFQATT; CDR2 reads SNEGSKA (reference sequence). V trimming: 0 bases; J trimming: 8 bases; junction bases outside the gene matches: 10. The CDR3 length is 16 residues. The CDR3 sequence: CSAREYWGQGDSPLHF. As DNA, the CDR3 is TGCAGTGCTAGAGAGTACTGGGGGCAGGGGGATTCACCCCTCCACTTT.

The V call is TRBV12-3 or TRBV12-4, the J call TRBJ2-3; 8 bases fit TRBD2. Trimming removed 5 bases from V and 0 bases from J; junction bases left unmatched: 10. The CDR3 is 17 amino acids. The CDR3 reads CASSQAASGLSTDTQYF. The CDR3 DNA is TGTGCCAGCAGTCAGGCGGCTAGCGGGCTTAGCACAGATACGCAGTATTTT.

This clonotype was seen more than once but under ten times. The V gene is TRBV2, the J gene TRBJ1-5; D ambiguous. CDR1 is SNHLY, CDR2 FYNNEI, per germline. CDR3 length: 13 amino acids. V lost 3 bases, J lost 6 bases, and 9 bases lay in between. The CDR3 reads CASSDWGFQPQHF. CDR3 bases: TGTGCCAGCAGTGATTGGGGATTTCAGCCCCAGCATTTT.

The chain is built from TRBV7-2 and TRBJ2-3, with D unresolved. V gave up 0 bases and J gave up 0 bases, with 10 bases separating them. Per germline, CDR1 SGHTA and CDR2 FQGNSA. This CDR3 is built from 16 residues. CDR3 residues: CASSLARSYSTDTQYF. The CDR3, as DNA: TGTGCCAGCAGCTTAGCTCGGAGCTATAGCACAGATACGCAGTATTTT.

The gene calls are TRBV7-6 and TRBJ2-1; D uncertain. The V end was cut by 3 bases, the J end by 6 bases, with 15 bases between. The germline gives CDR1 SGHVS, CDR2 FNYEAQ. The CDR3 has 15 residues. CDR3 region: CASSFRETALNEQFF. The DNA of the CDR3 is TGTGCCAGCAGCTTTAGGGAAACGGCCCTCAATGAGCAGTTCTTC.

The genes are TRBV5-1 and TRBJ2-1, with 12 nucleotides matching TRBD2. V lost 0 bases and J lost 1; bases outside the gene matches: 8. The CDR3 has 19 residues. Germline CDR1 and CDR2: SGHRS and YFSETQ. CDR3 region: CASSLALAGGPSSYNEQFF. CDR3 nucleotide sequence: TGCGCCAGCAGCTTGGCCCTAGCGGGAGGGCCATCTTCCTACAATGAGCAGTTCTTC.

The chain has TRBV5-1 and TRBJ2-4; D remains unclear. Germline loops: CDR1 SGHRS, CDR2 YFSETQ. The CDR3 length is 16 residues. V was shortened by 0 bases and J by 13 bases, with 23 bases between the two germline ends. CDR3: CASSLELTSSYNEQYF. DNA for the CDR3: TGCGCCAGCAGCTTGGAGCTCACGAGCTCCTACAATGAGCAGTACTTC.

About this clonotype itself: Its ends do not fully match the called genes, so a read error is possible. This chain links TRBV7-2 with TRBJ2-1; D might be TRBD1 (6 bases). Germline V gene lookup returns CDR1 SGHTA and CDR2 FQGNSA. The CDR3 consists of 14 residues. The CDR3 nucleotides read TGTGTCAGCGCCCCCGGCAGGGGCTCCAATGAGCAGTTCTTC. It codes for CVSAPGRGSNEQFF.

This clonotype was found many times. This chain connects TRBV7-2 to TRBJ2-3; 12 nucleotides match TRBD2. Germline CDR1 is SGHTA and CDR2 is FQGNSA. The J segment lost 1 base and the V segment lost 5 bases, leaving 4 bases of the junction unmatched. This CDR3 region has 16 residues. The CDR3 region has the DNA TGTGCCAGCAGCACACGGACTAGCGGGGGCACAGATACGCAGTATTTT. Translating gives CASSTRTSGGTDTQYF.

This clonotype appeared a few times. The chain is built from TRBV20-1 and TRBJ1-2; D is undetermined. The germline V and J ends were trimmed by 4 bases and 3 bases, with 9 bases remaining between them. This CDR3 region has 12 residues. Germline CDR1 DFQATT, CDR2 SNEGSKA (reference sequence). CDR3: CSAKVEDYGYTF. The CDR3 region has the DNA TGCAGTGCTAAGGTTGAGGACTATGGCTACACCTTC.

The count of this clonotype is one. The chain couples TRBV6-2 or TRBV6-3 to TRBJ2-5; 11 bases fit TRBD2. CDR1 is MNHEY and CDR2 is SVGEGT in the germline V gene. V was clipped by 7 bases and J by 11 bases; unmatched bases: 12. The CDR3 contains 14 residues. The CDR3 bases are TGTGCCAGCAATCTAGCGGGGGGCCCTAATGAGCAGTACTTC. It codes for CASNLAGGPNEQYF.

The J gene is TRBJ2-7, the V gene TRBV2; D uncertain. Germline assignment: CDR1 SNHLY and CDR2 FYNNEI. The CDR3 consists of 14 residues. Trimming stripped 11 bases from V and 0 bases from J, with 17 bases between. The CDR3 DNA reads as TGTGCCCTCCGGCAGGTTTCGACCTCCTACGAGCAGTACTTC. Translating gives CALRQVSTSYEQYF.

The chain joins TRBV28 to TRBJ1-1, with a weak D call TRBD1 (5 bases). This CDR3 region has 12 residues. V lost 6 bases and J 6 bases, leaving 11 bases between the germline ends. Germline V gives CDR1 MDHEN, CDR2 SYDVKM. As DNA, the CDR3 is TGTGCCAGCAGCTCCAGGGTCTCTGAAGCTTTCTTT. Encoded protein: CASSSRVSEAFF. The variable domain in full, completed from reference TRBV28 and TRBJ1-1, reads DVKVTQSSRYLVKRTGEKVFLECVQDMDHENMFWYRQDPGLGLRLIYFSYDVKMKEKGDIPEGYSVSREKKERFSLILESASTNQTSMYLCASSSRVSEAFFGQGTRLTVV.

The rearrangement links TRBV29-1 to TRBJ2-7; D is possibly TRBD1 (7 bases). Germline CDR1 is SQVTM and CDR2 is ANQGSEA. The CDR3 has 13 residues. Trimming stripped 6 bases from V and 2 bases from J, with 14 bases between. CDR3 loop: CSVRRDSTYEQYF. CDR3 DNA sequence: TGCAGCGTGCGGCGGGACAGCACCTACGAGCAGTACTTC.

This clonotype has ten or more counts. V usage is TRBV11-2 and J usage is TRBJ2-1, with 11 nucleotides matching TRBD2. The CDR3 spans 15 residues. The junction had 7 bases not matched to a gene; V was cut back by 6 bases and J by 6 bases. Germline V CDR1 and CDR2: SGHAT, FQNNGV. CDR3 loop: CASRLAGAAGNEQFF. CDR3 DNA sequence: TGTGCCAGCAGACTAGCGGGAGCAGCTGGCAATGAGCAGTTCTTC. Combining the CDR3 with reference TRBV11-2 and TRBJ2-1 gives the whole variable domain EAGVAQSPRYKIIEKRQSVAFWCNPISGHATLYWYQQILGQGPKLLIQFQNNGVVDDSQLPKDRFSAERLKGVDSTLKIQPAKLEDSAVYLCASRLAGAAGNEQFFGPGTRLTVL.

J is TRBJ1-2 and V is TRBV29-1; a weak D match, TRBD1 (5 bases). The CDR3 covers 11 residues. Trimming shortened V by 5 bases and J by 7 bases, and 11 bases separated the two germline ends. CDR1 SQVTM and CDR2 ANQGSEA come from the germline V gene. The CDR3 reads CSVYQGGGYTF. The CDR3 region has the DNA TGCAGCGTTTACCAGGGTGGTGGCTACACCTTC.

V usage is TRBV9 and J usage is TRBJ2-7; 8 nucleotides agree with TRBD2. Germline CDR1 SGDLS, CDR2 YYNGEE. J lost 2 bases, V lost 1 base, and 5 bases had no gene match. The CDR3 loop spans 15 amino acids. CDR3: CASSVFREGPYEQYF. CDR3 coding DNA: TGTGCCAGCAGCGTATTCCGGGAGGGCCCCTACGAGCAGTACTTC.

This clonotype turned up a few times. The genes are TRBV7-8 and TRBJ2-5; 10 bases agree with TRBD1. Looked up from germline, CDR1 is SGHVS and CDR2 is FQNEAQ. V lost 7 bases, J lost 5 bases, and 10 bases stayed unmatched. The CDR3 sequence is 15 residues long. CDR3 DNA: TGTGCCAGCACCTACTCCGGGACAGGGGACGAGACCCAGTACTTC. Protein: CASTYSGTGDETQYF.

This clonotype showed up just a few times. This chain links TRBV12-3 or TRBV12-4 with TRBJ2-5; D ambiguous. This CDR3 region has 14 residues. Trimming took 3 bases from V and 5 from J, leaving 13 bases between them. The chain's CDR3 is CASSFGVPPETQYF. DNA of the CDR3: TGTGCCAGCAGTTTTGGGGTCCCCCCCGAGACCCAGTACTTC.

This rearrangement joins TRBV29-1 to TRBJ2-1; no firm D call. Germline V lookup: CDR1 SQVTM, CDR2 ANQGSEA. Trimming removed 8 bases from V and 6 bases from J, with 14 bases in between. This CDR3 has 12 residues. CDR3 bases: TGCAGCACCCAGACATCCCCCAATGAGCAGTTCTTC. Translating gives CSTQTSPNEQFF.

In regard to this clonotype: One end of the junction does not line up with germline, which may come from a read error. This chain uses TRBV7-7 with TRBJ2-1; D remains ambiguous. The last part of the DNA fits TRBJ2-7 better; the J call may be wrong. The CDR3 contains 13 residues. CDR1 SSHAT and CDR2 FNYEAQ come from the germline V gene (reference sequence). The chain's CDR3 is CASSANSYNEQYF. The CDR3 DNA reads as TGTGCTAGCAGCGCCAATAGCTACAATGAGCAGTACTTC.